Described below is a single T cell receptor beta chain sequence and its context. Repertoires were generated with immunoSEQ multiplex PCR, while TCRdb's copy carries only in-frame clones and drops some. This table has fewer than 40,000 clones, around 93% appearing once. This record comes from a study of T cell changes during pregnancy in multiple sclerosis. The sample was CD4+ T cells from peripheral blood mononuclear cells, taken after pregnancy. The source of this sequence is a female donor with multiple sclerosis, enrolled in a pregnancy study.

The CDR3 coding sequence is TGTGCCAGTAGTATGTCAGGGCCAGGAAATTCACCCCTCCACTTT. Protein sequence: CASSMSGPGNSPLHF. This chain joins TRBV19 and TRBJ1-6, with D tentatively TRBD1 (5 bases). The CDR3 spans 15 residues. The germline CDR1 and CDR2 sequences are LNHDA and SQIVND (reference sequence). Deletions cut 3 bases from V and 7 bases from J, with 13 bases between. The variable domain in full, completed from reference TRBV19 and TRBJ1-6, reads DGGITQSPKYLFRKEGQNVTLSCEQNLNHDAMYWYRQDPGQGLRLIYYSQIVNDFQKGDIAEGYSVSREKKESFPLTVTSAQKNPTAFYLCASSMSGPGNSPLHFGNGTRLTVT.